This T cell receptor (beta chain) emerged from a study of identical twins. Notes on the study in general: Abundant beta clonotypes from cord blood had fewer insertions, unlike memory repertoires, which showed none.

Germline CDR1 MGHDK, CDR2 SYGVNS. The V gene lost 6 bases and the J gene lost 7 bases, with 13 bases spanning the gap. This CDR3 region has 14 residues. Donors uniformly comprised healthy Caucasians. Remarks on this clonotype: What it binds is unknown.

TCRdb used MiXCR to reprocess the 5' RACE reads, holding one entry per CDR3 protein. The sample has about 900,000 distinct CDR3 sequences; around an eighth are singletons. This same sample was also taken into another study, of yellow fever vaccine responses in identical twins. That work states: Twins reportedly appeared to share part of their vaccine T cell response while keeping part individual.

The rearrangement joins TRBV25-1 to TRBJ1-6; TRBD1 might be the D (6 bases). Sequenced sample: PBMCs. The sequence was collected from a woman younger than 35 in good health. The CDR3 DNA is TGTGCCAGCAGCCGAGGGGGGGTGAATTCACCCCTCCACTTT. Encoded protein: CASSRGGVNSPLHF.